This T cell receptor beta chain was found in a study of cytomegalovirus exposure and HLA in healthy donors listed by TCRdb under 2017. Regarding the research as a whole: According to an earlier analysis of a few hundred of the donors, 150 million to 200 million T cells yielded some 110 million unique TCR beta sequences and more than 250 Gb of sequence data. About 310 gigabases of sequencing data and approximately 80 million unique TCR sequences were included in an early release covering about 700 HLA-typed donors. Among the roughly 400 genotyped donors, around 79% belonged to the genetic ancestry cluster associated with self-reported Caucasian donors. The study aimed to test whether signatures of past pathogen exposure could be identified by cataloging public T cell receptors. The study profiled the T cell repertoires of 550 to 700 subjects by immunosequencing and related them to cytomegalovirus serostatus. Along with the approximately 650-subject first cohort, a separate validation cohort of 120 different subjects was used. The study combined high-throughput TCR immunosequencing, statistical association of individual TCRs with disease status, and machine learning to predict cytomegalovirus infection status. A later analysis re-examined previously published TCR beta repertoires from several hundred donors and added high-resolution HLA genotyping to investigate patterns of TCR occurrence. In the later analysis, no new phenotypic data were used to find candidate immune exposures; instead, reliance was placed on TCR beta sequences and their occurrence across donors. An earlier analysis of a few hundred of the donors applied high-throughput TCR beta sequencing to assess whether each TCR beta V gene segment acted as functional or pseudogenic. Donor age, sex, ethnicity and CMV serostatus were compiled together with the repertoire data. A later genetic analysis used genome-wide SNP genotypes for about three fifths of the 666 donors, treating that subset as a discovery cohort. Every repertoire in the discovery cohort had been generated on one and the same sequencing platform. Both class I and class II loci were covered by HLA typing, at four-digit resolution. Typing coverage varied by locus: roughly 620-640 donors for A, B, C, DRB1 and DQB1; approximately 500 for DQA1; over 600 for DPA1; approximately 450 for DPB1. Roughly 5 DR-DQ haplotypes were treated as single units for association and clustering because of strong linkage in the cohort. Across some 400 genotyped donors of the cohort, an average of about 220,000 unique TCR beta nucleotide sequences per donor were sequenced, and 15% to 20% of those sequences were non-productive.

Library method: the immunoSEQ multiplex PCR assay. For the multiplex PCR, a mixture combining 60 forward primers for TCR Vbeta segments and 13 reverse primers for TCR Jbeta segments was used. A multiplex PCR assay on genomic DNA amplified the CDR3 region of rearranged TCR beta genes. The amplified TCR beta libraries were sequenced on the Illumina HiSeq System as 87-base-pair reads. Processing in the source paper ran as follows. In a later analysis, 70 million to 95 million unique TCR beta chains were counted across the 650 to 700 repertoires, and approximately 11 million of these chains were shared by at least two donors. Raw reads were error-corrected and collapsed into unique sequences with a nearest-neighbor algorithm that merged closely related sequences to remove PCR and sequencing errors. To assign V, D and J gene segments, CDR3 sequences were aligned to IMGT reference sequences. For a sequence to be retained, at least a six-nucleotide match to both a V gene segment and a J gene segment was required. Rearrangements were called productive when the CDR3 lacked stop codons and stayed in frame with V and J; all others were non-productive. CDR3 was defined by IMGT convention, running from the second conserved V-encoded cysteine to the conserved J-encoded phenylalanine. In an earlier analysis of more than 550 of the donors, sequences lacking an unambiguous match to a single V gene segment were excluded. In an earlier analysis of some 590 of the donors, a V segment was called functional when productive rearrangements were above 56.7%, and segregating when the standard deviation between donors exceeded 5%. To diagnose cytomegalovirus status from the catalog of TCR beta chain sequences, a statistical classification framework was built. A later analysis assigned V and J genes by comparing TCR nucleotide sequences with IMGT/GENE-DB human TR gene sequences. A later analysis assigned CDR3 sequences and most-parsimonious VDJ recombination scenarios with the TCRdist pipeline. In a later analysis, each TCR beta chain was defined by its CDR3 amino acid sequence together with its V-gene family, and reads without a unique V-gene family were excluded. To address suspected cross-contamination and a sequencing artifact, a later analysis removed roughly 640 highly shared, low-generation-probability nucleotide sequences. In a later analysis, a clonal expansion index was calculated for each public chain from normalized within-repertoire ranks of inferred template counts. In a later analysis, generation probabilities were computed using a VDJ recombination model fitted to out-of-frame rearrangements, and the results were checked against IGoR. A later analysis scored TCR-TCR, TCR-HLA and TCR-CMV co-occurrence with hypergeometric tests, applying a repertoire-size bias correction to TCR pairs. In a later analysis, false discovery rates were estimated by permuting HLA or CMV assignments 20 times. In a later analysis, co-occurring TCRs were grouped using DBSCAN, and TCRdist sequence similarity was added for clustering within HLA-allele-positive subsets. For co-occurrence clustering, repertoires with fewer than 30,000 or more than 120,000 public chains were excluded, along with roughly five repertoires with anomalous nucleotide sharing. What TCRdb holds here is the immuneACCESS table cut down to in-frame rearrangements. Part of the clones is not present; checked against another copy, under half of the missing clones reflect an unresolved V gene, and the others are unexplained. The V and J calls and the clone size are those of that table, but D and trimming were determined from the DNA. Across this sample there are about 140,000 clones, with over 65% seen only once. The ten largest account for 1.5% to 2% of the sample.

The paper as a whole reports these results and caveats: A group of highly shared sequence variants was considered likely to be a technical artifact of the sequencing pipeline. In a later analysis, TCR association rates were found to vary across HLA loci, with the most associated TCRs seen for DRB1 alleles and the fewest for HLA-C alleles. Linkage disequilibrium might explain the correlated functional status among segregating V segments, but an unknown experimental factor could not be ruled out. According to a later analysis, most CMV-associated TCR beta chains appeared to be HLA-restricted, and the HLA associations seemed to be driven largely by CMV exposure. Most TCR sequences were observed very rarely across donors, whereas some public TCRs were present in many individuals. This cohort had only TCR beta chains sequenced, and the lack of alpha or paired-chain data limited which features could be detected. An association between a missense DCLRE1C variant and V-gene and J-gene trimming of TCR beta chains was found in a later genetic analysis and replicated in an independent cohort. The authors suggested that the approach could potentially be generalized to other disease states and immunological phenotypes. Cytomegalovirus status was reported to be diagnosed by the classifier with high specificity and sensitivity in both the original and validation cohorts. According to a later analysis, parvovirus B19, influenza, CMV and Epstein-Barr virus appeared linked to several top co-occurrence clusters. In a later analysis, HLA-associated TCR beta chains were found to be more clonally expanded and to have lower generation probabilities than equally common non-associated chains. The only immune exposure information available for the cohort was CMV serostatus. Some 15 rarely observed V segments, including chromosome 9 orphons, were excluded from the earlier analysis of almost 600 of the donors because counts were too low. Three of the identified cytomegalovirus-associated TCR beta chains were confirmed in vitro to be specific for cytomegalovirus antigens. Presence/absence analyses assumed roughly uniform sequencing depth across donors, an assumption that may not hold. Because some donors lacked HLA typing at each locus, the association tests relied only on the typed subset. A further reported finding was that TCR beta sequences accurately predicted the HLA-A and HLA-B alleles for most subjects in the first cohort. At a false discovery rate of 0.05, a later analysis linked some 18,000 TCR beta sequences to specific HLA alleles. A later genetic analysis reported fewer N-insertions in productive TCRs among donors in an Asian-associated ancestry cluster than the roughly 620-donor mean. In the study, 150 to 200 TCR beta chains were listed as associated with cytomegalovirus. Assigning TCR associations to individual alleles was difficult when HLA alleles, especially DR and DQ, strongly co-occurred. In an earlier analysis of 587 of the donors, most TCR beta V segments appeared in productive rearrangements about 87% or about 30% of the time, broadly matching IMGT annotations.

Details on this clone: It has no known antigen specificity. Base qualities are not at hand, and no much larger clone is one base apart.

In total, around 600 healthy bone marrow donors made up the cohort. At the time of sampling, all cohort members were nominally healthy, though unrecorded immune exposures were likely present. The donor was CMV seronegative and belonged to the group of 352 seronegative cohort members. A peripheral blood sample was provided by each donor, and peripheral blood mononuclear cells were used for TCR beta sequencing. The Qiagen DNeasy Blood Extraction Kit was used to extract genomic DNA from the blood cell samples. Material: PBMCs. This receptor was taken from a woman aged 30 to 39 in good health and CMV-seronegative.

The CDR3 has the sequence CASSGGLAGINEQFF. The nucleotide sequence is given as TGTGCCAGCAGCGGAGGACTAGCGGGGATCAATGAGCAGTTCTTC. This chain joins TRBV4-2 to TRBJ2-1; 12 nucleotides in the junction match TRBD2. Including cysteine and phenylalanine, the CDR3 has 15 amino acids. Here the CDR3 DNA is all that survives: 45 bases in frame from base 1. The junction shows trimming of 5 bases on V and 6 bases on J, and the gene matches do not reach 5 bases of it. In the germline V gene, CDR1 corresponds to LGHNA and CDR2 to YNFKEQ.